The source of this T cell receptor (beta chain) is a study of shared clonotypes between healthy human individuals. CD45RO-negative, CCR7-positively selected cells formed the naive CD8 fraction, excluding terminally differentiated effector memory CD45RA+ cells. Donors were Caucasian adults residing in Nashville, Tennessee, USA. Trimming shortened V by 1 base and J by 2 bases, and 18 bases separated the two germline ends. Per the germline V gene, CDR1 is LGHNA and CDR2 is YSLEER. The CDR3 spans 17 residues. TCRdb keeps only in-frame clones here, not all; method: immunoSEQ multiplex PCR. The data contain hundreds of thousands of clones, roughly 96% of them singletons.

Sequenced material: naive CD8+ T cells sorted from blood. The origin of this receptor is a young man in good health. V usage is TRBV4-3 and J usage is TRBJ2-7; a possible D gene is TRBD1 (5 bases). DNA for the CDR3: TGCGCCAGCAGCCAAGGACAAGGGGTAGGGTTTCCCTACGAGCAGTACTTC. It is translated as CASSQGQGVGFPYEQYF.